The entry below describes one T cell receptor (beta chain). The antigen is not known. Each sorted subset replicate got 200 ng genomic DNA, roughly 30,000 genomes. The method was immunoSEQ multiplex PCR; TCRdb's version includes in-frame clones alone and lacks a portion of them. The sample lists 640,000 or so clones; around 72% were seen once. This sample was included in a study of shared clonotypes between healthy human individuals. Study-level results: With several donors compared, roughly 5% of naive CD4 clonotypes were shared.

Looked up from germline, CDR1 is SGHDT and CDR2 is YYEEEE. With 1 base clipped from V and 9 bases from J, the junction kept 17 bases outside the gene matches. This CDR3 spans 17 amino acids. This TCR was sampled from a woman aged 25 to 45 in good health. The sample was memory CD4+ T cells sorted from blood. Subset in this sample: CD45RA-negative fraction. The J gene is TRBJ2-7, the V gene TRBV5-6; 9 positions match TRBD1. In DNA form, the CDR3 reads TGTGCCAGCAGCTTGCCACAGGGGGCAACAGGTGGTCTCGGGCAGTACTTC. This translates into CASSLPQGATGGLGQYF.